This TCR beta chain was recovered during a study of T cell repertoires in cytomegalovirus infection. Study details: The public TCR beta signatures pointed to both CMV infection and matching HLA type. Overall study findings and caveats: There were carriers of CMV plus the relevant HLA, and cumulative public TCR beta family frequency identified them. The ex vivo response showed dominance by HLA-C-restricted CMV-specific TCR beta clonotypes.

TCRdb used MiXCR to reprocess the reads, holding one entry per CDR3 protein. This sample yields about 740,000 distinct CDR3 sequences, of which 35% are seen a single time; under 3% belongs to the top ten. The germline V and J ends were trimmed by 2 bases and 7 bases, with 8 bases remaining between them. The CDR3 runs 12 residues. Only a few counts were recorded for this clonotype. Its target is unknown. The sequencing sample was made of PBMCs. The chain has TRBV12-3 or TRBV12-4 and TRBJ1-1, with D perhaps TRBD1 (5 bases). The receptor comes from a human donor in good health (CMV status not recorded). Some clones in this sample may be carry-over from other donors' samples. CDR3 sequence (DNA): TGTGCCAGCAGTTTACGGGGGATTGAAGCTTTCTTT. This sequence encodes CASSLRGIEAFF.